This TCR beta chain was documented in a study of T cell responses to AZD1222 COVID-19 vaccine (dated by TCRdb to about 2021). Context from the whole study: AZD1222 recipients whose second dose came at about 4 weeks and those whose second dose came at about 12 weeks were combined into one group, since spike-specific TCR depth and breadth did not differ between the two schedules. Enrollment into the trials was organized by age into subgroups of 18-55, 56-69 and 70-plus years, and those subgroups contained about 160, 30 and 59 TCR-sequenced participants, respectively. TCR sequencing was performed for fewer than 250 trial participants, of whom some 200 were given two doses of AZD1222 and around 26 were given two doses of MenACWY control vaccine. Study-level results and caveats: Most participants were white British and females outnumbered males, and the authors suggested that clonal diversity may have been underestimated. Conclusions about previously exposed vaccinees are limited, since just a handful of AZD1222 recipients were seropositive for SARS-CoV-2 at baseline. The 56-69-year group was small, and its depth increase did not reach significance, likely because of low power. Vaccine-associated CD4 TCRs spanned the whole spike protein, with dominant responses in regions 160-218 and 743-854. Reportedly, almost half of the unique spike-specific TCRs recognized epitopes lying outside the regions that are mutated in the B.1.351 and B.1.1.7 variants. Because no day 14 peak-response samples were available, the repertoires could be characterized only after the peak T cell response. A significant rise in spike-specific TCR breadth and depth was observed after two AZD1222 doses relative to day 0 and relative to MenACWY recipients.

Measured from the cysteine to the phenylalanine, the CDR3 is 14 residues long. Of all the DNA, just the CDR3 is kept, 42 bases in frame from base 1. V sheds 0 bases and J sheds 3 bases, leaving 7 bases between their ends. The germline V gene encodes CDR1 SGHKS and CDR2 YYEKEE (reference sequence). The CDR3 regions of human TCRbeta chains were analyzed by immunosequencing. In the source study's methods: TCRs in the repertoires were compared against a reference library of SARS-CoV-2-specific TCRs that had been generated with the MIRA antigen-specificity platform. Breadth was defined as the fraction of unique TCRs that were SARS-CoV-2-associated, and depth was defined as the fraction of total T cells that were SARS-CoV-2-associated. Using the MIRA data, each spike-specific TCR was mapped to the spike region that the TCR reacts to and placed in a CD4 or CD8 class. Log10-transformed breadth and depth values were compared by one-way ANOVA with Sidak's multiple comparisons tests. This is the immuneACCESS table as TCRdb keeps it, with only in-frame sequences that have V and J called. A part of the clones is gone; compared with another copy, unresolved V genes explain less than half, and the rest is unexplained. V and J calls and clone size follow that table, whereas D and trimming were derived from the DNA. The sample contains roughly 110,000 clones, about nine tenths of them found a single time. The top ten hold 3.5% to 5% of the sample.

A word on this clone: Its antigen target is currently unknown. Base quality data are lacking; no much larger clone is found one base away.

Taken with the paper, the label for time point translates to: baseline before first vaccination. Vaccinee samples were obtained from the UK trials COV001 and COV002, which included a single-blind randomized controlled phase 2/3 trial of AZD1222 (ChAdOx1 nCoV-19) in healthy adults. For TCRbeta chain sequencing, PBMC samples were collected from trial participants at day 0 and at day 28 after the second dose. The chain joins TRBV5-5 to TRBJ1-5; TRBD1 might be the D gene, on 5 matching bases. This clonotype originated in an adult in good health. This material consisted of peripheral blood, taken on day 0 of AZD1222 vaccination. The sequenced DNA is TGTGCCAGCAGCTTGGAGGGGTCCAATCAGCCCCAGCATTTT. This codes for CASSLEGSNQPQHF.